The 8 T cell receptor beta chains listed next were all sequenced from one sample in a study of T cells in Graves' hyperthyroidism and ophthalmopathy. TCR beta CDR3 region amplification was performed from RNA transcripts. RT-PCR in the first round (using the HTBI primer set) targeted the TCR CDR3. TCRdb redid the calling of the multiplex PCR reads with MiXCR, one entry per CDR3 protein. Of around 380,000 distinct CDR3 sequences in the sample, 13% were seen once. The sequenced material came from blood. The source is a man aged 25-40 years with Graves' hyperthyroidism that later progressed to Graves' ophthalmopathy.

J is TRBJ2-3 and V is TRBV28, with 11 bases that match TRBD2. Germline trimming cut 1 base from V and 3 bases from J; bases unmatched to any gene: 9. The CDR3 totals 18 residues. CDR1 and CDR2 (germline): MDHEN, SYDVKM. The CDR3 DNA follows: TGTGCCAGCAGTTTATACGCCCGGGCTAGCGGGGGGACAGATACGCAGTATTTT. Its translation: CASSLYARASGGTDTQYF.

V and J are TRBV5-1 and TRBJ2-7, with 7 bases lining up with TRBD1. The CDR3 runs to 11 residues. Germline CDR1 reads SGHRS; CDR2 reads YFSETQ. V trimming: 7 bases; J trimming: 5 bases; junction bases outside the gene matches: 3. This CDR3 is CASLQGNEQYF. The CDR3 DNA is TGCGCCAGCCTACAGGGGAACGAGCAGTACTTC.

The gene calls are TRBV13 and TRBJ2-7, with 14 nucleotides matching TRBD2. This CDR3 contains 16 residues. The germline V gene encodes CDR1 PRHDT and CDR2 FYEKMQ (reference sequence). V lost 4 bases, J lost 4 bases, and 6 bases stayed unmatched. The CDR3 spells CASSSSTSGGVYEQYF. CDR3 nucleotides: TGTGCCAGCAGCTCCTCGACTAGCGGGGGGGTTTACGAGCAGTACTTC.

The rearrangement uses TRBV20-1 and TRBJ2-3, with 14 positions matching TRBD2. V lost 5 bases and J lost 4; bases outside the gene matches: 2. In germline, CDR1 is DFQATT, CDR2 SNEGSKA (reference sequence). The CDR3 totals 14 residues. The CDR3 is CSALTSGGADTQYF. Written as DNA, the CDR3 is TGCAGTGCTTTGACTAGCGGGGGGGCAGATACGCAGTATTTT.

The CDR3 sequence: CASRPGTVNSPLHF. In nucleotides, the CDR3 is TGTGCCAGCCGCCCTGGGACAGTCAATTCACCCCTCCACTTT. The genes are TRBV11-3 and TRBJ1-6, with 7 bases aligning to TRBD1. The germline gives CDR1 SGHNT, CDR2 YENEEA. The CDR3 contains 14 residues. V dropped 8 bases and J dropped 7; count of bases not matched to a gene: 8.

The chain joins TRBV18 to TRBJ2-3, with 10 bases that match TRBD2. There are 16 residues in the CDR3. V trimming: 6 bases; J trimming: 2 bases; junction bases outside the gene matches: 8. CDR1 and CDR2 from the germline V gene are KGHSH and LQKENI. As DNA, the CDR3 is TGTGCCAGCTCTCCCCAGGGACTAGCGAACACAGATACGCAGTATTTT. This codes for CASSPQGLANTDTQYF.

The chain employs TRBV4-1 and TRBJ2-3; 9 nucleotides align to TRBD2. CDR1 MGHRA and CDR2 YSYEKL come from the germline V gene. The CDR3 is made up of 18 amino acids. The ends lost 7 bases at V and 2 bases at J; junction bases unmatched: 16. CDR3 loop: CASNTRLAGGRNTDTQYF. Written as DNA, the CDR3 is TGCGCCAGCAATACAAGATTGGCGGGGGGGCGGAACACAGATACGCAGTATTTT.

As concerns this clonotype: The CDR3 end shows no conserved phenylalanine or tryptophan, and so a read error is likely. This sequence joins TRBV11-2 and TRBJ2-7, with 11 bases fitting TRBD1. V was pared by 5 bases and J by 2 bases, with 2 bases of the junction left unmatched. Germline V gene lookup returns CDR1 SGHAT and CDR2 FQNNGV. There are 14 residues in the CDR3. The CDR3, as DNA: TGTGCCAGCAGCACGGGACAGGGGGCCTACGAGCAGTACCTC. Protein: CASSTGQGAYEQYL.